This T cell receptor beta chain is drawn from a study of OX40 agonist ivuxolimab in advanced cancers. Study-level findings and limits: The expanded peripheral T cells' antigen specificity was not determined. Both CD4+ and CD8+ T cell populations in blood had undergone clonal expansion by week 6 at 0.1 to 3.0 mg/kg. There were, on average, more expanded clones in CD8+ T cells than in CD4+.

Data came from immunoSEQ multiplex PCR; TCRdb stores just in-frame clones and leaves some out. Here the sample spans about 74,000 clones, 84% being singletons. Comment on this clone: The antigen is undetermined.

Baseline, cycle 4 day 1, and cycle 7 day 1 were the blood sampling points. This CDR3 region has 14 residues. The J segment lost 6 bases and the V segment lost 3 bases, leaving 5 bases of the junction unmatched. From germline, CDR1 is LGHNA and CDR2 YNFKEQ. This TCR came from an adult with an advanced solid tumor such as melanoma, head and neck, liver or kidney cancer. The V gene is TRBV4-2, the J gene TRBJ1-5; 7 bases fit TRBD1. Sample: CD4+ or CD8+ T cells sorted from blood, taken in a trial of the OX40 agonist ivuxolimab. Here the CDR3 reads CASSHTQGSQPQHF. The DNA of the CDR3 is TGTGCCAGCAGCCACACACAGGGGAGTCAGCCCCAGCATTTT.